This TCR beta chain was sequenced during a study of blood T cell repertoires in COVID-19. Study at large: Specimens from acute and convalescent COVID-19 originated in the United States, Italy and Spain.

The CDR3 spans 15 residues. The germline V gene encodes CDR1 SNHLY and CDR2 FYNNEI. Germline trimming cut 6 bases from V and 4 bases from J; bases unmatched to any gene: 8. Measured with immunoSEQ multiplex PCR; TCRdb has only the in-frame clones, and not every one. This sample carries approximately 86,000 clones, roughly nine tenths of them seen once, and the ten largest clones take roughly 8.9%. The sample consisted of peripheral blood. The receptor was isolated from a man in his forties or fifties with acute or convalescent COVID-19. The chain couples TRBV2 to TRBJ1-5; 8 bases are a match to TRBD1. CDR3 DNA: TGTGCCAGCAGAGGTACAGGGGGAAGGAATCAGCCCCAGCATTTT. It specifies CASRGTGGRNQPQHF.